This passage covers 22 T cell receptor beta chains from one sample sequenced in a study of Ad26.COV2.S vaccination and SARS-CoV-2 variants. Described treatment: roughly 18 received Ad26.COV2.S at low or high dose, single or two shots; about five received placebo; per-sample allocation not given. At day 63 after the first vaccine or placebo injection, samples were drawn. This table comes from immunoSEQ multiplex PCR, and its TCRdb copy is limited to in-frame clones, with some not included. The sample holds 350,000 to 450,000 clones; roughly 84% are singletons and the top ten take 3.4%. This specimen was peripheral blood, taken in a trial of Ad26.COV2.S vaccine versus placebo. Source of these receptors: a person aged 18-65 years who received the Ad26.COV2.S COVID-19 vaccine or a placebo.

This clone was observed a single time. The rearrangement links TRBV30 to TRBJ1-4; D is unresolved. Trimming pared 6 bases from V and 8 bases from J, leaving 16 bases between. In germline, CDR1 is GTSNPN, CDR2 SVGIG (reference sequence). This CDR3 region has 13 residues. The CDR3 nucleotides read TGTGCCTGCAGCGTAGGGCTTGGGGAAAAACTGTTTTTT. Translation gives CACSVGLGEKLFF.

This chain uses TRBV6-5 with TRBJ1-6, with 8 bases fitting TRBD1. The CDR3 is made up of 14 amino acids. The germline V gene has CDR1 MNHEY and CDR2 SVGAGI. V lost 5 bases to trimming and J lost 10 bases; unmatched junction nucleotides: 7. Here the CDR3 DNA reads TGTGCCAGCAGTAAAATACAGGGGGACTCACCCCTCCACTTT. Protein: CASSKIQGDSPLHF.

This clone was counted once. This sequence joins TRBV18 and TRBJ2-3; 12 bases align to TRBD2. The V gene end was trimmed by 2 bases and the J gene end by 2 bases; junction bases not matched to a gene: 8. CDR1 and CDR2 (germline): KGHSH, LQKENI. The CDR3 length is 18 residues. The CDR3 spells CASSPKEASGGATDTQYF. Here the CDR3 DNA reads TGTGCCAGCTCACCAAAAGAGGCTAGCGGGGGGGCCACAGATACGCAGTATTTT. The variable domain in full, completed from reference TRBV18 and TRBJ2-3, reads NAGVMQNPRHLVRRRGQEARLRCSPMKGHSHVYWYRQLPEEGLKFMVYLQKENIIDESGMPKERFSAEFPKEGPSILRIQQVVRGDSAAYFCASSPKEASGGATDTQYFGPGTRLTVL.

This clone was detected a few times. The rearrangement joins TRBV20-1 to TRBJ1-1; D ambiguous. The germline CDR1 and CDR2 sequences are DFQATT and SNEGSKA (reference sequence). The CDR3 contains 11 residues. V was trimmed by 8 bases and J by 6 bases, leaving 13 bases between them. The CDR3 here is CSTGMGAEAFF. The CDR3 DNA follows: TGCAGTACCGGGATGGGCGCTGAAGCTTTCTTT.

The chain uses TRBV7-9 and TRBJ2-7; D may match TRBD1 or TRBD2 (5 bases each). Germline assignment: CDR1 SEHNR and CDR2 FQNEAQ (reference sequence). The CDR3 contains 15 residues. With 3 bases removed from V and 2 bases from J, the gap between germline ends came to 14 bases. CDR3 DNA sequence: TGTGCCAGCAGCTTTTTCTACGGGACCACCTACGAGCAGTACTTC. Protein sequence: CASSFFYGTTYEQYF.

This clone was seen just once. In DNA form, the CDR3 reads TGTGCCACCAGTGACGTCTCAGACAACAATGAGCAGTTCTTC. Amino acids: CATSDVSDNNEQFF. The chain uses TRBV24-1 and TRBJ2-1; D is ambiguous. Germline V CDR1 and CDR2: KGHDR, SFDVKD. The ends were cut back, 4 bases at V and 5 bases at J, with 11 bases in the middle. The CDR3 runs to 14 residues.

The chain combines TRBV13 with TRBJ2-1; D is uncertain. The CDR3 has 13 residues. Germline V CDR1 and CDR2: PRHDT, FYEKMQ (reference sequence). With 0 bases removed from V and 5 bases from J, the gap between germline ends came to 5 bases. The CDR3 DNA follows: TGTGCCAGCAGCTTAGGAAACGACAATGAGCAGTTCTTC. Translated, it gives CASSLGNDNEQFF. The full variable domain, in which reference TRBV13 and TRBJ2-1 provide the parts outside the CDR3, is AAGVIQSPRHLIKEKRETATLKCYPIPRHDTVYWYQQGPGQDPQFLISFYEKMQSDKGSIPDRFSAQQFSDYHSELNMSSLELGDSALYFCASSLGNDNEQFFGPGTRLTVL.

The genes are TRBV21-1 and TRBJ2-4; the table's D call of TRBD1 was not tested on the DNA. TRBV21-1 is classified as a pseudogene. The CDR3 sequence is 18 residues long. The chain's CDR3 is CASTPNRDRVFSKNIQYF. CDR3 nucleotides: TGTGCCAGCACCCCAAATCGGGACAGGGTTTTTTCCAAAAACATTCAGTACTTC.

The chain links TRBV11-1 to TRBJ2-1; TRBD2 matches at 12 bases. With V trimmed by 0 bases and J by 8 bases, 8 bases remained unmatched. Germline lookup yields CDR1 SGHAT and CDR2 FQDESV (reference sequence). CDR3 size: 17 residues. CDR3 in DNA: TGTGCCAGCAGCTTAGCTTCCCTAGCGGGGGGGCTCGATGAGCAGTTCTTC. Its translation: CASSLASLAGGLDEQFF.

The DNA for the CDR3 is TGTGCCAGCAGCTTAGATGTCGACCCGTCTGGAGGTAGCGAAGTCGGGGAGCTGTTTTTT. This translates into CASSLDVDPSGGSEVGELFF. The chain joins TRBV7-3 to TRBJ2-2; D possibly corresponds to TRBD2 (5 bases). The CDR3 has 20 residues. V dropped 2 bases and J dropped 7 bases, with 29 bases sitting between them. From germline, CDR1 is SGHTA and CDR2 FQGTGA.

This rearrangement joins TRBV5-1 to TRBJ1-6; D may be TRBD1 (6 bases). This CDR3 spans 16 amino acids. In germline, CDR1 is SGHRS, CDR2 YFSETQ. Trimming pared 1 base from V and 6 bases from J, leaving 14 bases between. DNA of the CDR3: TGCGCCAGCAGCTTGAATGTGGGGGCTGGTAATTCACCCCTCCACTTT. Protein sequence: CASSLNVGAGNSPLHF. The full variable domain, rest sourced from reference TRBV5-1 and TRBJ1-6, is KAGVTQTPRYLIKTRGQQVTLSCSPISGHRSVSWYQQTPGQGLQFLFEYFSETQRNKGNFPGRFSGRQFSNSRSEMNVSTLELGDSALYLCASSLNVGAGNSPLHFGNGTRLTVT.

This rearrangement joins TRBV18 to TRBJ1-2; D remains unclear. Trimming pared 2 bases from V and 4 bases from J, leaving 5 bases between. Germline CDR1 is KGHSH and CDR2 is LQKENI. CDR3 length equals 12 residues. Here the CDR3 reads CASSPESYGYTF. DNA for the CDR3: TGTGCCAGCTCACCAGAGAGCTATGGCTACACCTTC. The full variable domain, rest sourced from reference TRBV18 and TRBJ1-2, is NAGVMQNPRHLVRRRGQEARLRCSPMKGHSHVYWYRQLPEEGLKFMVYLQKENIIDESGMPKERFSAEFPKEGPSILRIQQVVRGDSAAYFCASSPESYGYTFGSGTRLTVV.

The chain joins TRBV6-5 to TRBJ2-7; unclear D gene. The CDR3 has 12 residues. V lost 4 bases and J 4 bases, leaving 8 bases between the germline ends. The germline CDR1 and CDR2 sequences are MNHEY and SVGAGI. DNA for the CDR3: TGTGCCAGCAGTTTCGTTGCGTACGAGCAGTACTTC. Protein sequence: CASSFVAYEQYF.

The chain employs TRBV4-1 and TRBJ1-1; the D is unclear. Germline values: CDR1 MGHRA, CDR2 YSYEKL. V was clipped by 0 bases and J by 10 bases, with 15 bases between them. The CDR3 contains 14 residues. CDR3 bases: TGCGCCAGCAGCCAAGATCCCGGGCCAGGAGGAGCTTTCTTT. Translation gives CASSQDPGPGGAFF.

In its sample, this clone was seen once. This sample includes further DNA sequences coding for the same CDR3. CDR3 amino acids: CASSPQGGNQPQHF. The CDR3 DNA reads TGTGCCAGCTCACCCCAGGGAGGCAATCAGCCCCAGCATTTT. V is TRBV18 and J is TRBJ1-5; TRBD1 might be the D (5 bases). Germline V gene lookup returns CDR1 KGHSH and CDR2 LQKENI. V was cut by 3 bases and J by 2 bases, with 8 bases left in between. The CDR3 loop spans 14 amino acids.

V and J are TRBV29-1 and TRBJ2-3; 9 nucleotides agree with TRBD2. Per germline, CDR1 SQVTM and CDR2 ANQGSEA. The V and J ends lost 6 bases and 1 base, in that order; junction bases with no gene match: 2. The length of the CDR3 is 13 residues. The CDR3 DNA follows: TGCAGCGTCCGGACTAGCGGCACAGATACGCAGTATTTT. This translates into CSVRTSGTDTQYF.

V gene TRBV15 combines with J gene TRBJ2-5; 9 nucleotides line up with TRBD2. CDR3 size: 18 residues. The germline gives CDR1 LNHNV, CDR2 YYDKDF (reference sequence). After removal of 5 bases from V and 0 bases from J, the junction contained 13 bases not matched to a gene. This CDR3 is CATSRWTGAGGHQETQYF. CDR3 nucleotides: TGTGCCACCAGCCGGTGGACTGGAGCGGGGGGCCACCAAGAGACCCAGTACTTC.

This rearrangement joins TRBV12-5 to TRBJ1-1, with 8 positions matching TRBD1. In germline, CDR1 is LGHNT, CDR2 FRNRAP. This CDR3 has 14 amino acids. V gave up 7 bases and J gave up 4 bases; unmatched junction bases: 8. The CDR3 DNA is TGTGCTAGTGCCACGGGACAGGCTCTCACTGAAGCTTTCTTT. Amino acid sequence: CASATGQALTEAFF.

This chain connects TRBV6-5 to TRBJ1-1; D is unclear. This CDR3 contains 13 residues. CDR1 is MNHEY, CDR2 SVGAGI, per germline. V was clipped by 5 bases and J by 0 bases, with 7 bases between them. CDR3 protein: CASSPQLNTEAFF. In DNA form, the CDR3 reads TGTGCCAGCAGTCCTCAATTGAACACTGAAGCTTTCTTT.

V is TRBV13 and J is TRBJ1-6, with unresolved D. Germline V gene sequence: CDR1 PRHDT, CDR2 FYEKMQ (reference sequence). V lost 5 bases to trimming and J lost 0 bases, with 5 bases between them. CDR3 length: 14 amino acids. The CDR3 sequence: CASSVNSYNSPLHF. The CDR3 DNA sequence: TGTGCCAGCAGCGTGAACTCCTATAATTCACCCCTCCACTTT.

This sequence joins TRBV6-5 and TRBJ2-7, with a tentative D call TRBD2 (6 bases). In germline, CDR1 is MNHEY, CDR2 SVGAGI. This CDR3 region has 13 residues. Deletions cut 11 bases from V and 0 bases from J, with 14 bases between. The CDR3 bases are TGTGCCGGCGGGGACGGACTCTCCTACGAGCAGTACTTC. Protein: CAGGDGLSYEQYF.

The CDR3 here is CASSPSGDGNTIYF. DNA of the CDR3: TGTGCCAGCAGCCCTTCAGGGGATGGAAACACCATATATTTT. This chain connects TRBV11-1 to TRBJ1-3, with D maybe TRBD1 (6 bases). The CDR3 runs 14 residues. V was clipped by 5 bases and J by 3 bases, with 11 bases between them. Per germline, CDR1 SGHAT and CDR2 FQDESV (reference sequence).